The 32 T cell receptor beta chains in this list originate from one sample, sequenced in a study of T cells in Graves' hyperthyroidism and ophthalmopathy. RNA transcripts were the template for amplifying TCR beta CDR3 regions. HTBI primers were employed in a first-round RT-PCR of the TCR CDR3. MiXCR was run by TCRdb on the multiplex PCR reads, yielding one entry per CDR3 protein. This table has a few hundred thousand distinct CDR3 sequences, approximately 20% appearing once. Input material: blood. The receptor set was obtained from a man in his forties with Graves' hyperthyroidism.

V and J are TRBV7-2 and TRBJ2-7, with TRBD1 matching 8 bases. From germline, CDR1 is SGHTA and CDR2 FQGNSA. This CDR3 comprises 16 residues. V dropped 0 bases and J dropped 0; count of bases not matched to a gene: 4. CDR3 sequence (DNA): TGTGCCAGCAGCTTAGCCGGACAGGGTAGCTCCTACGAGCAGTACTTC. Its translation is CASSLAGQGSSYEQYF.

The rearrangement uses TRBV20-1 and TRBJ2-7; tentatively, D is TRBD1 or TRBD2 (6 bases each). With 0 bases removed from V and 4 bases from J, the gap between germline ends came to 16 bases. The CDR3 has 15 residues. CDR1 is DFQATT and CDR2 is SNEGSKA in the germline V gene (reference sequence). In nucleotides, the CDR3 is TGCAGTGCTAGAGAACCGGACGGAGGGGGGTACGAGCAGTACTTC. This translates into CSAREPDGGGYEQYF.

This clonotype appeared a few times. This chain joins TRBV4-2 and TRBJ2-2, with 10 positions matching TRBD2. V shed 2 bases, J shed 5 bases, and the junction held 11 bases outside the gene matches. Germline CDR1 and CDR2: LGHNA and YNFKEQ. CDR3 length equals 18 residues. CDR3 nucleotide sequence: TGTGCCAGCAGCCAACCCATCGGAGCGGGGGGGCAAACCGGGGAGCTGTTTTTT. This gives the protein CASSQPIGAGGQTGELFF.

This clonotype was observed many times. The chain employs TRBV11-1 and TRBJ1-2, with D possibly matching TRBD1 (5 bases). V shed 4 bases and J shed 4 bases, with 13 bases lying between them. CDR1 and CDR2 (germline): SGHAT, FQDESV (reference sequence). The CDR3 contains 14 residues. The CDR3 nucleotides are TGTGCCAGCAGCTCCGGGACGCCTGGCTATGGCTACACCTTC. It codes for CASSSGTPGYGYTF. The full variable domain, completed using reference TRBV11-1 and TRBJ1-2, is EAEVAQSPRYKITEKSQAVAFWCDPISGHATLYWYRQILGQGPELLVQFQDESVVDDSQLPKDRFSAERLKGVDSTLKIQPAELGDSAMYLCASSSGTPGYGYTFGSGTRLTVV.

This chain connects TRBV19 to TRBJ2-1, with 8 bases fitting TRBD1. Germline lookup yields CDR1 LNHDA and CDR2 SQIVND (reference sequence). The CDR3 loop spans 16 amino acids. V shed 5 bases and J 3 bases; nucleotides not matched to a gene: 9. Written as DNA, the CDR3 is TGTGCCAGTAGTTCACGGAGGGGGACAGGCTACAATGAGCAGTTCTTC. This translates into CASSSRRGTGYNEQFF.

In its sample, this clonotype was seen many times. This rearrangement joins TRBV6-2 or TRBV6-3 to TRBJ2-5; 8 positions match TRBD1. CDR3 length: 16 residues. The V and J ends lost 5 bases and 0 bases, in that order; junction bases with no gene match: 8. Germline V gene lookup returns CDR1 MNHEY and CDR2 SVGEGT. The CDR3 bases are TGTGCCAGCAGTCCGGGACAGGATTGGTACCAAGAGACCCAGTACTTC. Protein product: CASSPGQDWYQETQYF.

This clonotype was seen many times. The CDR3 DNA is TGTGCCAGCAGCCATAGCAGACAGGGTAAGGTTCGGAACACTGAAGCTTTCTTT. Translated, it gives CASSHSRQGKVRNTEAFF. The genes are TRBV3-1 and TRBJ1-1; 7 positions match TRBD1. Germline values: CDR1 LGHDT, CDR2 YNNKEL (reference sequence). CDR3 length: 18 residues. V gave up 3 bases and J gave up 1 base; unmatched junction bases: 14. The full variable domain, its missing parts supplied by reference TRBV3-1 and TRBJ1-1, is DTAVSQTPKYLVTQMGNDKSIKCEQNLGHDTMYWYKQDSKKFLKIMFSYNNKELIINETVPNRFSPKSPDKAHLNLHINSLELGDSAVYFCASSHSRQGKVRNTEAFFGQGTRLTVV.

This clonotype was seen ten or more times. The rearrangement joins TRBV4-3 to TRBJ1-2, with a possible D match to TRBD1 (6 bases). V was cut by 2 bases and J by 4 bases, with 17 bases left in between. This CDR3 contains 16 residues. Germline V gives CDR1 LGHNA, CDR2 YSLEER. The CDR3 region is CASSQFTGGPLYGYTF. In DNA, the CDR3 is TGCGCCAGCAGCCAATTTACGGGGGGCCCCCTCTATGGCTACACCTTC.

The CDR3 protein is CASSLLGAPPADTEAFF. In DNA, the CDR3 is TGTGCCAGCAGTTTATTGGGGGCCCCACCCGCGGACACTGAAGCTTTCTTT. The V call is TRBV12-3 or TRBV12-4, the J call TRBJ1-1; D perhaps matches TRBD1 (6 bases). The CDR3 is 17 residues long. The V end lost 2 bases, the J end lost 3 bases, and 19 bases lay between the germline ends.

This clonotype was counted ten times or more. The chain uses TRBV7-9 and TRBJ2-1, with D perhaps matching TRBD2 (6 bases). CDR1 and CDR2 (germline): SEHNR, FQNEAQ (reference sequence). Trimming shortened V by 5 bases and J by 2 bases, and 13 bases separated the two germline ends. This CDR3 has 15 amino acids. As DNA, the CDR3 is TGTGCCAGCAGCCTCCGGACGGGAGCCTACAATGAGCAGTTCTTC. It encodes CASSLRTGAYNEQFF.

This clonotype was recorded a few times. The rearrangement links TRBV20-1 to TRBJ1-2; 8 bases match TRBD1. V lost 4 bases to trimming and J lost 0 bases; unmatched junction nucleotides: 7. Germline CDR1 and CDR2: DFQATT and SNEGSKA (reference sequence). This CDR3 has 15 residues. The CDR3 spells CSAIDRGLSNYGYTF. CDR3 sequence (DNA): TGCAGTGCTATCGACAGGGGCCTGTCTAACTATGGCTACACCTTC.

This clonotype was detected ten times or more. The CDR3 sequence is CSVEGQANTGELFF. CDR3 sequence (DNA): TGCAGCGTTGAGGGACAGGCAAACACCGGGGAGCTGTTTTTT. The V and J genes are TRBV29-1 and TRBJ2-2; 8 nucleotides align to TRBD1. The germline CDR1 and CDR2 sequences are SQVTM and ANQGSEA. The CDR3 is made up of 14 amino acids. J was trimmed by 2 bases and V by 3 bases; bases with no gene match: 2.

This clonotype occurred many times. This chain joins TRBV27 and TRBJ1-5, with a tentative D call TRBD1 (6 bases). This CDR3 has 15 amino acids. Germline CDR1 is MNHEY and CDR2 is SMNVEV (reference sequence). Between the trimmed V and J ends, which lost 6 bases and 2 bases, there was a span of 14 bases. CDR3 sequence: CASSKNREGNQPQHF. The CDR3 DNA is TGTGCCAGCAGCAAAAACAGGGAGGGCAATCAGCCCCAGCATTTT.

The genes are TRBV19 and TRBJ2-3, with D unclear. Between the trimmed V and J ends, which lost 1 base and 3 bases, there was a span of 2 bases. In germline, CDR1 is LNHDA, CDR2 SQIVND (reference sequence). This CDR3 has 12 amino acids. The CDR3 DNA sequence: TGTGCCAGTAGTATAGGAACAGATACGCAGTATTTT. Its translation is CASSIGTDTQYF.

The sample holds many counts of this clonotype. CDR3 region: CASSFAGTGTYNEQFF. The CDR3 nucleotides are TGTGCCAGCAGCTTCGCCGGGACAGGGACCTACAATGAGCAGTTCTTC. The genes are TRBV7-9 and TRBJ2-1; 9 bases map to TRBD1. Trimming cost V 3 bases and J 2 bases; bases outside gene matches: 5. From germline, CDR1 is SEHNR and CDR2 FQNEAQ (reference sequence). The CDR3 totals 16 residues.

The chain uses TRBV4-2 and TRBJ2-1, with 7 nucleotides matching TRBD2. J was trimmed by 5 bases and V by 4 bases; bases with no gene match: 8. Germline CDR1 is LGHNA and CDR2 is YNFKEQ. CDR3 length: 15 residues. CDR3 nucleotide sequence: TGTGCCAGCAGCCCTGAGCGGGGTCAAAACAATGAGCAGTTCTTC. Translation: CASSPERGQNNEQFF.

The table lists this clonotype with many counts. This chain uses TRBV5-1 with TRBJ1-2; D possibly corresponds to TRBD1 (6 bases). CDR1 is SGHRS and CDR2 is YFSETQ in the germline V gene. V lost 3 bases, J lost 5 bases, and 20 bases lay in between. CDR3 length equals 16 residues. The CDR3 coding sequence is TGCGCCAGCAGCTGGGGGACATCGCTTTTTGAGTATGGCTACACCTTC. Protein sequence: CASSWGTSLFEYGYTF.

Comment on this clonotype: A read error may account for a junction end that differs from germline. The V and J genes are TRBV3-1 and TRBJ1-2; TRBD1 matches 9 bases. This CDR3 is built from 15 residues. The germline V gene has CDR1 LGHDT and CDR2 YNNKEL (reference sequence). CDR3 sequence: CASRQERTGARGYTF. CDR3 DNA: TGTGCCAGCAGGCAAGAAAGGACAGGGGCGCGGGGCTACACCTTC. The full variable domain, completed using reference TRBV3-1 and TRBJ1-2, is DTAVSQTPKYLVTQMGNDKSIKCEQNLGHDTMYWYKQDSKKFLKIMFSYNNKELIINETVPNRFSPKSPDKAHLNLHINSLELGDSAVYFCASRQERTGARGYTFGSGTRLTVV.

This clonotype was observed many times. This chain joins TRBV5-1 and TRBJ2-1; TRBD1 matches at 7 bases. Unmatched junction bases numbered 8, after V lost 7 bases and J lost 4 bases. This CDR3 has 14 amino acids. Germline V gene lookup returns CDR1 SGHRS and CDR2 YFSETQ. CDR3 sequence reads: CASSLDRPYNEQFF. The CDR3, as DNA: TGCGCCAGCTCTCTGGACAGGCCGTACAATGAGCAGTTCTTC.

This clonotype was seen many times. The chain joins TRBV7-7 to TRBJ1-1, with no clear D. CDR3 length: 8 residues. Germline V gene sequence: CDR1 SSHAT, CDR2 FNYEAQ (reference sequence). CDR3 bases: TGTGCTGCCTTGGAAGCTTTCTTT. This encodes CAALEAFF.

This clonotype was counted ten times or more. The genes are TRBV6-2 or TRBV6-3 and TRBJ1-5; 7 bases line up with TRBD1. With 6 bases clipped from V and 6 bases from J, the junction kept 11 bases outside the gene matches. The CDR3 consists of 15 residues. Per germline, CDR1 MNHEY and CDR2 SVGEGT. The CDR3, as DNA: TGTGCCAGCAGGCCTTCCCAGGGGGGAATTCAGCCCCAGCATTTT. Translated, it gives CASRPSQGGIQPQHF.

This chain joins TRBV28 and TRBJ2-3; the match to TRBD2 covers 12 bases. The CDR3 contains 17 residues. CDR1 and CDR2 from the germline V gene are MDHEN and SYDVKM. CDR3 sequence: CATRGASGGARSDTQYF. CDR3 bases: TGTGCAACAAGGGGGGCTAGCGGGGGGGCAAGGTCAGATACGCAGTATTTT.

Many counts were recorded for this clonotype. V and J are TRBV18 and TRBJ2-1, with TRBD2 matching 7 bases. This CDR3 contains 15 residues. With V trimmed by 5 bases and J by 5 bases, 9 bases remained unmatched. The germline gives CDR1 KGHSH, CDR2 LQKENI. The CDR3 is CASSGRGGKNNEQFF. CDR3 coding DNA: TGTGCCAGCTCAGGACGCGGGGGAAAAAACAATGAGCAGTTCTTC.

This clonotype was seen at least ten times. In nucleotides, the CDR3 is TGTGCCAGCAGCTTAGTAGGATTAGGACCGAACTACGAGCAGTACTTC. Amino acids: CASSLVGLGPNYEQYF. J is TRBJ2-7 and V is TRBV11-2; D is undetermined. The CDR3 has 16 residues. Germline V gives CDR1 SGHAT, CDR2 FQNNGV. Trimming removed 1 base from V and 3 bases from J, with 16 bases in between.

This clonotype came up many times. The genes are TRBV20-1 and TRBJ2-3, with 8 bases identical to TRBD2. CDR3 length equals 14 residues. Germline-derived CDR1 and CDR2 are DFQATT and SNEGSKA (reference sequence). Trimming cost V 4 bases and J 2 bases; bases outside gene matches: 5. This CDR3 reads CSAISGGATDTQYF. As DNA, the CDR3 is TGCAGTGCTATCAGCGGGGGAGCCACAGATACGCAGTATTTT.

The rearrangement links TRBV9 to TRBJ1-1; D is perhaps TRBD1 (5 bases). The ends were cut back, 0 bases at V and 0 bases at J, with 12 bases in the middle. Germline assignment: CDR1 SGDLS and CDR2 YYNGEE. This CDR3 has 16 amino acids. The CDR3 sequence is CASSVAGGRLNTEAFF. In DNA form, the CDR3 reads TGTGCCAGCAGCGTAGCTGGGGGACGGCTGAACACTGAAGCTTTCTTT.

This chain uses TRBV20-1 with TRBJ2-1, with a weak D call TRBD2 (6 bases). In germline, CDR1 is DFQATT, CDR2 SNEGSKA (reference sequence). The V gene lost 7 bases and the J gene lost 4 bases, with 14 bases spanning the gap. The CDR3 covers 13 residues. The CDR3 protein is CSGEEALYNEQFF. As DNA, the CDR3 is TGCAGTGGGGAGGAGGCCCTTTACAATGAGCAGTTCTTC.

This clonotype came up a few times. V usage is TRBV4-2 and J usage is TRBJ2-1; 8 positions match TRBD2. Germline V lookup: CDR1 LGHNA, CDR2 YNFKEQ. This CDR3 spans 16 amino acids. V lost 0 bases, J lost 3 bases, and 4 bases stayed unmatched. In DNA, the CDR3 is TGTGCCAGCAGCCAAGACTCAGCGGGGGACTACAATGAGCAGTTCTTC. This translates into CASSQDSAGDYNEQFF.

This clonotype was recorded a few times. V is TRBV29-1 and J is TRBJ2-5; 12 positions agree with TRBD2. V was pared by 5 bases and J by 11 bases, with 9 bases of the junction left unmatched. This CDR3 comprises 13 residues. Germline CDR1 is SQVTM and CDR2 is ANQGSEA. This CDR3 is CSVKGLAGTSQYF. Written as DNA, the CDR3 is TGCAGCGTTAAAGGACTAGCGGGGACATCTCAGTACTTC.

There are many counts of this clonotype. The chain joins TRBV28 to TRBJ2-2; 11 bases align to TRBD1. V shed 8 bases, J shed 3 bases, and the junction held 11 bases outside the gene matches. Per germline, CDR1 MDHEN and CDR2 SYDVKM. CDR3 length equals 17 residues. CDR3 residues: CASSAGGQGVHTGELFF. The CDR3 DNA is TGTGCCAGCTCAGCGGGGGGACAGGGGGTCCACACCGGGGAGCTGTTTTTT.

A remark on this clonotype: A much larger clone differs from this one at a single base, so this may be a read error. The CDR3 DNA follows: TGTGCCAGCGGCCGGGACAGGATTGGAAACACCATATATTTT. Its protein product is CASGRDRIGNTIYF. The gene calls are TRBV9 and TRBJ1-3, with TRBD1 matching 8 bases. The V gene's germline CDR1 is SGDLS and CDR2 YYNGEE. The V gene end was trimmed by 7 bases and the J gene end by 3 bases; junction bases not matched to a gene: 6. The CDR3 contains 14 residues.

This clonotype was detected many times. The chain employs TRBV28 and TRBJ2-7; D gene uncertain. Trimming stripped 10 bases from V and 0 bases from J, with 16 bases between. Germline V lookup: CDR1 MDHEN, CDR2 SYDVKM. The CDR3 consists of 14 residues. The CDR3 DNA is TGTGCCACCCGGGTCTCAGGCGGCTCCTACGAGCAGTACTTC. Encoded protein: CATRVSGGSYEQYF.